These 20 T cell receptor beta chains came from one sample sequenced in a study of T cell responses to AZD1222 COVID-19 vaccine. Here immunoSEQ multiplex PCR was the method, and the copy in TCRdb shows in-frame clones only, minus some. The data contain about 100,000 clones, just under 90% of them singletons. The sequenced sample was peripheral blood, obtained on day 0 of AZD1222 vaccination. The receptors shown here come from an adult in good health.

This clone came up once. This rearrangement joins TRBV5-1 to TRBJ1-4; TRBD1 matches 10 bases. V was pared by 7 bases and J by 3 bases, with 9 bases of the junction left unmatched. Germline CDR1 and CDR2: SGHRS and YFSETQ. The CDR3 covers 16 residues. The CDR3 spells CASSPSTGGPNEKLFF. The CDR3 DNA follows: TGCGCCAGCTCTCCATCGACAGGGGGCCCTAATGAAAAACTGTTTTTT.

The CDR3 here is CAWSVSALGYTF. CDR3 DNA sequence: TGTGCCTGGAGTGTTTCCGCCCTCGGCTACACCTTC. This chain connects TRBV30 to TRBJ1-2; no reliable D call. Germline loops: CDR1 GTSNPN, CDR2 SVGIG (reference sequence). This CDR3 spans 12 amino acids. Between the trimmed V and J ends, which lost 0 bases and 8 bases, there was a span of 10 bases.

This CDR3 is CASSQELAMNTEAFF. The CDR3 DNA reads as TGTGCCAGCAGCCAAGAATTGGCAATGAACACTGAAGCTTTCTTT. The chain has TRBV3-1 (or the pseudogene TRBV3-2) and TRBJ1-1; D not certain. There are 15 residues in the CDR3. Deletions cut 0 bases from V and 0 bases from J, with 8 bases between. Germline CDR1 LGHDT, CDR2 YNNKEL (reference sequence).

This sequence joins TRBV11-3 and TRBJ2-3; possibly TRBD1 for D (6 bases). Germline CDR1 SGHNT, CDR2 YENEEA. The CDR3 extends over 14 amino acids. The ends were cut back, 3 bases at V and 2 bases at J, with 9 bases in the middle. CDR3 nucleotides: TGTGCCAGCAGCTTCCAGGGGAACACAGATACGCAGTATTTT. It codes for CASSFQGNTDTQYF.

The chain uses TRBV7-2 and TRBJ1-6; no clear D gene. Per germline, CDR1 SGHTA and CDR2 FQGNSA. V was pared by 8 bases and J by 7 bases, with 9 bases between. This CDR3 contains 12 residues. The CDR3 sequence is CASGIRNSPLHF. CDR3 coding DNA: TGTGCCAGCGGGATAAGGAATTCACCCCTCCACTTT.

V gene TRBV27 combines with J gene TRBJ1-5; D uncertain. This CDR3 is built from 13 residues. Looked up from germline, CDR1 is MNHEY and CDR2 is SMNVEV (reference sequence). V lost 8 bases and J 4 bases, leaving 12 bases between the germline ends. The CDR3 reads CASGSFLNQPQHF. The DNA of the CDR3 is TGTGCCAGCGGGTCTTTCCTTAATCAGCCCCAGCATTTT.

The rearrangement joins TRBV28 to TRBJ1-2, with D possibly being TRBD1 (5 bases). This CDR3 is built from 13 residues. Germline V gene sequence: CDR1 MDHEN, CDR2 SYDVKM. V was trimmed by 3 bases and J by 8 bases, leaving 13 bases between them. CDR3 nucleotides: TGTGCCAGCAGTTTGGAGGGGTTGTGGGGCTACACCTTC. Residues: CASSLEGLWGYTF.

The V and J genes are TRBV19 and TRBJ1-1, with TRBD1 matching 7 bases. The CDR3 contains 14 residues. The germline V gene encodes CDR1 LNHDA and CDR2 SQIVND (reference sequence). V trimming: 1 base; J trimming: 4 bases; junction bases outside the gene matches: 3. The CDR3 DNA is TGTGCCAGTAGTATAGGAACAGGGGCCACTGAAGCTTTCTTT. It translates to CASSIGTGATEAFF.

V usage is TRBV7-8 and J usage is TRBJ1-4, with unresolved D. V was cut by 2 bases and J by 4 bases, with 8 bases left in between. The length of the CDR3 is 14 residues. Germline-derived CDR1 and CDR2 are SGHVS and FQNEAQ. The CDR3 region is CASSLYGRNEKLFF. The CDR3 bases are TGTGCCAGCAGCTTATATGGCCGTAATGAAAAACTGTTTTTT.

This clone appeared a few times. The chain couples TRBV18 to TRBJ1-1; 8 bases match TRBD1. The germline V gene encodes CDR1 KGHSH and CDR2 LQKENI. J lost 3 bases, V lost 3 bases, and 3 bases had no gene match. The CDR3 contains 14 residues. Written as DNA, the CDR3 is TGTGCCAGCTCACCTCCAGGGGGCTACACTGAAGCTTTCTTT. This encodes CASSPPGGYTEAFF.

The chain links TRBV6-5 to TRBJ1-6; D unclear. Trimming left V 0 bases short and J 5 bases short, with 8 bases between. The CDR3 is 15 amino acids. Germline-derived CDR1 and CDR2 are MNHEY and SVGAGI. This CDR3 reads CASSYSSRNNSPLHF. In nucleotides, the CDR3 is TGTGCCAGCAGTTACTCGAGCAGAAATAATTCACCCCTCCACTTT.

The chain has TRBV4-3 and TRBJ2-2; no reliable D call. Germline V gene sequence: CDR1 LGHNA, CDR2 YSLEER. The CDR3 contains 17 residues. The V and J ends lost 0 bases and 0 bases respectively, with 11 bases between them. The CDR3 here is CASSQERRQPNTGELFF. CDR3 DNA: TGCGCCAGCAGCCAAGAGAGAAGGCAGCCGAACACCGGGGAGCTGTTTTTT.

The chain couples TRBV28 to TRBJ1-2, with D perhaps TRBD1 (5 bases). Germline V gives CDR1 MDHEN, CDR2 SYDVKM. V was shortened by 0 bases and J by 4 bases, with 18 bases between the two germline ends. The CDR3 sequence is 17 residues long. The DNA for the CDR3 is TGTGCCAGCAGTTTATGGGGGGAGGCCCCCATTAGCTATGGCTACACCTTC. Translating it yields CASSLWGEAPISYGYTF.

The chain recombines TRBV5-4 with TRBJ2-3, with TRBD1 matching 9 bases. V trimming: 7 bases; J trimming: 3 bases; junction bases outside the gene matches: 15. The CDR3 length is 17 residues. Germline CDR1 and CDR2: SGHNT and YYREEE (reference sequence). This CDR3 reads CASSPRTGASETDTQYF. CDR3 DNA: TGTGCCAGCTCGCCCCGGACAGGGGCATCCGAAACAGATACGCAGTATTTT.

V usage is TRBV11-2 and J usage is TRBJ2-1; 7 bases are a match to TRBD2. Germline trimming cut 4 bases from V and 10 bases from J; bases unmatched to any gene: 13. The CDR3 runs to 15 residues. Germline CDR1 SGHAT, CDR2 FQNNGV. The CDR3 DNA reads TGTGCCAGCAGCTCCCCGGGGGGAGGTGGTGAAGAGCAGTTCTTC. Encoded protein: CASSSPGGGGEEQFF. Looking up the rest from reference TRBV11-2 and TRBJ2-1 gives the full variable domain: EAGVAQSPRYKIIEKRQSVAFWCNPISGHATLYWYQQILGQGPKLLIQFQNNGVVDDSQLPKDRFSAERLKGVDSTLKIQPAKLEDSAVYLCASSSPGGGGEEQFFGPGTRLTVL.

This sequence joins TRBV19 and TRBJ1-2; the D gene is possibly TRBD1 (5 bases). The CDR3 covers 12 residues. Germline V gene lookup returns CDR1 LNHDA and CDR2 SQIVND (reference sequence). Trimming cost V 4 bases and J 8 bases, with 11 bases left between them. This CDR3 is CASSTTALGYTF. Here the CDR3 DNA reads TGTGCCAGTAGTACGACAGCGTTGGGCTACACCTTC.

The chain uses TRBV7-3 and TRBJ2-5, with TRBD1 matching over 7 bases. V lost 5 bases, J lost 0 bases, and 9 bases stayed unmatched. The CDR3 runs to 16 residues. CDR1 is SGHTA and CDR2 is FQGTGA in the germline V gene. This chain's CDR3 is CASSPLGQRNQETQYF. CDR3 DNA sequence: TGTGCCAGCAGCCCCTTGGGACAGCGAAACCAAGAGACCCAGTACTTC.

V and J are TRBV5-4 and TRBJ2-2, with D possibly being TRBD1 or TRBD2 (5 bases each). The CDR3 has 13 amino acids. Germline V gene data show CDR1 as SGHNT and CDR2 as YYREEE (reference sequence). Trimming cost V 2 bases and J 7 bases, with 9 bases left between them. CDR3 sequence reads: CASSLEGFGELFF. CDR3 in DNA: TGTGCCAGCAGCTTAGAGGGGTTCGGGGAGCTGTTTTTT.

In this sample, this clone turned up once. The chain uses TRBV6-5 and TRBJ1-4; 7 bases align to TRBD1. J lost 3 bases, V lost 6 bases, and 7 bases had no gene match. Germline V gene data show CDR1 as MNHEY and CDR2 as SVGAGI. This CDR3 spans 15 amino acids. The CDR3 DNA reads as TGTGCCAGCAGGGATACCGGGACAGCTAATGAAAAACTGTTTTTT. Translating gives CASRDTGTANEKLFF.

This chain connects TRBV11-1 to TRBJ2-7; weak D call: TRBD2 (6 bases). The CDR3 loop spans 15 amino acids. Germline assignment: CDR1 SGHAT and CDR2 FQDESV (reference sequence). Trimming took 1 base from V and 4 from J, leaving 14 bases between them. CDR3 region: CASSLVTYGGYEQYF. The CDR3 DNA follows: TGTGCCAGCAGCTTAGTGACATACGGGGGTTACGAGCAGTACTTC.